These 3 T cell receptor beta chains were all obtained from the same sample, sequenced in a study of blood T cell repertoires in COVID-19. The table came from immunoSEQ multiplex PCR; TCRdb's copy has only in-frame clones and leaves some out. This sample has about 440,000 clones, with 70% to 90% found just once. The specimen sequenced was PBMCs or T cells enriched from blood (not recorded which). These receptors were taken from a woman between 18 and 29 years old with acute COVID-19.

Here the CDR3 DNA reads TGCGCCAGCAGCATACAGGGCCCGAACACTGAAGCTTTCTTT. This encodes CASSIQGPNTEAFF. The chain combines TRBV5-1 with TRBJ1-1, with D possibly matching TRBD1 (6 bases). CDR3 length: 14 amino acids. V was pared by 4 bases and J by 1 base, with 11 bases between. Germline V lookup: CDR1 SGHRS, CDR2 YFSETQ.

The chain couples TRBV4-3 to TRBJ2-2; no firm D call. In germline, CDR1 is LGHNA, CDR2 YSLEER. V was trimmed by 0 bases and J by 5 bases, leaving 25 bases between them. CDR3 length equals 20 residues. CDR3 DNA: TGCGCCAGCAGCCAAGACCTGTCGCGGAGCTCTCGTCGGCGGACCGGGGAGCTGTTTTTT. Translated, it gives CASSQDLSRSSRRRTGELFF.

The CDR3: CSVERVGLGEAFF. CDR3 sequence (DNA): TGCAGCGTTGAGAGGGTGGGTCTGGGTGAAGCTTTCTTT. The V call is TRBV29-1, the J call TRBJ1-1; D unclear. With 3 bases removed from V and 7 bases from J, the gap between germline ends came to 15 bases. The CDR3 covers 13 residues. Germline CDR1 reads SQVTM; CDR2 reads ANQGSEA.